The next 16 T cell receptor beta chains were all read from a single sample in a study of blood T cell repertoires in COVID-19. Method: immunoSEQ multiplex PCR; TCRdb's copy keeps in-frame clones and lacks some. The data show about 670,000 clones, about 87% seen once. The sequenced sample consisted of peripheral blood. The source of these receptors is a woman between 18 and 29 years old with acute or convalescent COVID-19.

The rearrangement links TRBV7-9 to TRBJ2-7, with a possible D match to TRBD1 (6 bases). Trimming stripped 6 bases from V and 3 bases from J, with 15 bases between. The germline gives CDR1 SEHNR, CDR2 FQNEAQ (reference sequence). The CDR3 covers 14 residues. This chain's CDR3 is CASRPGQPLYEQYF. In DNA form, the CDR3 reads TGTGCCAGCAGGCCAGGACAGCCTCTCTACGAGCAGTACTTC.

This chain uses TRBV19 with TRBJ1-1, with 7 bases identical to TRBD1. V was clipped by 9 bases and J by 0 bases; unmatched bases: 7. From germline, CDR1 is LNHDA and CDR2 SQIVND (reference sequence). The CDR3 length is 14 residues. CDR3 sequence reads: CASWTGLMNTEAFF. The CDR3 region has the DNA TGTGCCAGCTGGACAGGCCTTATGAACACTGAAGCTTTCTTT.

Remarks on this clone: At one boundary the junction diverges from the germline segment, which might be a read error. CDR3 protein: CASSSRGHLNF. CDR3 DNA: TGTGCCAGCAGCTCGCGGGGCCATCTTAATTTT. The chain couples TRBV12-3 or TRBV12-4 to TRBJ1-3; TRBD1 might be the D (5 bases). The CDR3 sequence is 11 residues long.

The chain recombines TRBV11-2 with TRBJ1-6; no firm D call. V was trimmed by 2 bases and J by 0 bases, leaving 5 bases between them. Germline V CDR1 and CDR2: SGHAT, FQNNGV. The length of the CDR3 is 15 residues. The CDR3 loop reads CASSLLSSYNSPLHF. The CDR3 DNA sequence: TGTGCCAGCAGCTTATTGAGCTCCTATAATTCACCCCTCCACTTT.

CDR3 bases: TGTGCCAGCAGCTCCCCACAGGGGCCCCCCCAGCATTTT. It encodes CASSSPQGPPQHF. This chain joins TRBV5-8 and TRBJ1-5; 7 nucleotides line up with TRBD1. CDR3 length: 13 residues. With V trimmed by 3 bases and J by 10 bases, 7 bases remained unmatched. Looked up from germline, CDR1 is SGHTS and CDR2 is YDEGEE.

Of note for this clone: Other DNA sequences in this specimen translate into the identical CDR3. The chain employs TRBV2 and TRBJ1-2, with 7 bases lining up with TRBD1. Unmatched junction bases numbered 4, after V lost 4 bases and J lost 2 bases. The germline CDR1 and CDR2 sequences are SNHLY and FYNNEI. The CDR3 consists of 14 residues. CDR3 region: CASSGQGLNYGYTF. The CDR3 DNA sequence: TGTGCCAGCAGTGGACAGGGCCTGAACTATGGCTACACCTTC.

The count of this clone is one. The chain links TRBV2 to TRBJ1-2; 7 bases are shared with TRBD1. V lost 4 bases, J lost 6 bases, and 14 bases stayed unmatched. Germline-derived CDR1 and CDR2 are SNHLY and FYNNEI. This CDR3 has 16 residues. In nucleotides, the CDR3 is TGTGCCAGCAGTGCCCTCCTTCGGAGGGGGCGGAATGGCTACACCTTC. It encodes CASSALLRRGRNGYTF.

The genes are TRBV29-1 and TRBJ2-7, with TRBD1 matching over 10 bases. The V segment lost 6 bases and the J segment 5 bases; nucleotides outside the gene matches: 7. Germline V gene data show CDR1 as SQVTM and CDR2 as ANQGSEA. The CDR3 is made up of 13 amino acids. This CDR3 is CSVPGQGFDEQYF. CDR3 nucleotide sequence: TGCAGCGTACCGGGACAGGGGTTTGACGAGCAGTACTTC.

About this clone: This specimen includes other DNA sequences encoding the same CDR3. V usage is TRBV7-2 and J usage is TRBJ1-1; TRBD1 agrees at 10 bases. J lost 5 bases, V lost 5 bases, and 5 bases had no gene match. The CDR3 spans 14 residues. CDR1 is SGHTA and CDR2 is FQGNSA in the germline V gene. The CDR3 DNA reads TGTGCCAGCAGCGCCGACAGGGGGCGAACTGAAGCTTTCTTT. As protein: CASSADRGRTEAFF.

J is TRBJ2-1 and V is TRBV24-1; 13 bases align to TRBD2. Germline CDR1 KGHDR, CDR2 SFDVKD. The CDR3 consists of 14 residues. With 9 bases clipped from V and 7 bases from J, the junction kept 5 bases outside the gene matches. CDR3 sequence (DNA): TGTGCCACCTCGGGACTAGCGGGATTGAATGAGCAGTTCTTC. It yields the protein CATSGLAGLNEQFF.

Details on this clone: The same CDR3 also results from other DNA sequences found in this sample. The chain recombines TRBV5-1 with TRBJ2-7, with 8 positions matching TRBD2. There are 16 residues in the CDR3. Germline-derived CDR1 and CDR2 are SGHRS and YFSETQ. The V segment lost 0 bases and the J segment 0 bases; nucleotides outside the gene matches: 5. DNA for the CDR3: TGCGCCAGCAGCTTGGAGGCGGGGGGATCCTCCTACGAGCAGTACTTC. The encoded protein is CASSLEAGGSSYEQYF.

The chain couples TRBV9 to TRBJ1-6; 8 nucleotides align to TRBD1. This CDR3 is built from 17 residues. The germline V gene has CDR1 SGDLS and CDR2 YYNGEE. The junction had 4 bases not matched to a gene; V was cut back by 2 bases and J by 0 bases. The DNA for the CDR3 is TGTGCCAGCAGCGTGACAGGGGTTGGCTCCTATAATTCACCCCTCCACTTT. It encodes CASSVTGVGSYNSPLHF.

Comment on this clone: This sample also contains other DNA sequences that code for the same CDR3. The chain is built from TRBV6-5 and TRBJ1-1; possibly TRBD1 for D (6 bases). V gave up 0 bases and J gave up 3 bases, with 8 bases separating them. Looked up from germline, CDR1 is MNHEY and CDR2 is SVGAGI. The CDR3 spans 14 residues. The CDR3 here is CASSYSGGDTEAFF. The CDR3, as DNA: TGTGCCAGCAGTTACTCAGGGGGGGACACTGAAGCTTTCTTT.

The rearrangement joins TRBV5-5 to TRBJ2-5, with D hard to call. In germline, CDR1 is SGHKS, CDR2 YYEKEE (reference sequence). Between the trimmed V and J ends, which lost 4 bases and 5 bases, there was a span of 12 bases. The CDR3 spans 13 residues. The CDR3 here is CASSVDLVETQYF. CDR3 coding DNA: TGTGCCAGCAGCGTCGACTTAGTGGAGACCCAGTACTTC.

This rearrangement joins TRBV9 to TRBJ1-2; 9 bases line up with TRBD1. CDR3 length equals 15 residues. Germline CDR1 reads SGDLS; CDR2 reads YYNGEE. Losses at the gene ends were 3 bases for V and 4 bases for J; bases not matched to a gene: 7. CDR3 sequence reads: CASSASGTGSYGYTF. DNA of the CDR3: TGTGCCAGCAGCGCCTCCGGGACAGGGAGCTATGGCTACACCTTC. Together with reference TRBV9 and TRBJ1-2, the CDR3 gives the full variable domain: DSGVTQTPKHLITATGQRVTLRCSPRSGDLSVYWYQQSLDQGLQFLIQYYNGEERAKGNILERFSAQQFPDLHSELNLSSLELGDSALYFCASSASGTGSYGYTFGSGTRLTVV.

This chain connects TRBV6-1 to TRBJ1-5, with D possibly matching TRBD1 (6 bases). Trimming removed 1 base from V and 6 bases from J, with 16 bases in between. The CDR3 sequence is 16 residues long. The germline CDR1 and CDR2 sequences are MNHNS and SASEGT. DNA for the CDR3: TGTGCCAGCAGTGAAGGAACAGGTCAAGGGGGTCAGCCCCAGCATTTT. Translating it yields CASSEGTGQGGQPQHF.